This T cell receptor beta chain appears in the sequencing data of a study of blood T cell repertoires in COVID-19. Trimming left V 6 bases short and J 7 bases short, with 10 bases between. The germline CDR1 and CDR2 sequences are SGHAT and FQNNGV. The CDR3 extends over 12 amino acids. TCRdb keeps only in-frame clones here, not all; method: immunoSEQ multiplex PCR. This sample has a few hundred thousand clones, with roughly nine tenths found just once. This chain joins TRBV11-2 and TRBJ2-1; D gene uncertain. Sequencing was performed on PBMCs or T cells enriched from blood (not recorded which). The clonotype was recovered from a woman in her fifties or sixties who had recovered from COVID-19. The chain's CDR3 is CASRDYSNEQFF. CDR3 bases: TGTGCCAGCAGAGATTACAGTAATGAGCAGTTCTTC.